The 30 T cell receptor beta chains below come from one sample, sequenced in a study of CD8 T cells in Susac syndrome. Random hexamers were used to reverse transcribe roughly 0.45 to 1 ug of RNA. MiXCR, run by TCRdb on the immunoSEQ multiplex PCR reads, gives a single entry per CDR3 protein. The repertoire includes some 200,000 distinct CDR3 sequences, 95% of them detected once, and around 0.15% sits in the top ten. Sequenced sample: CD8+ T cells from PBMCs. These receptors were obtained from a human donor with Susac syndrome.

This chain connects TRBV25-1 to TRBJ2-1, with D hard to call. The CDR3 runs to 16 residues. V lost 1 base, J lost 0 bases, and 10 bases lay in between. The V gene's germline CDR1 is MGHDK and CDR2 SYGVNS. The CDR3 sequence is CASSESSQSSYNEQFF. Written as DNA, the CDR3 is TGTGCCAGCAGTGAATCTTCCCAGAGCTCCTACAATGAGCAGTTCTTC.

CDR3 sequence (DNA): TGTGCCTGGAGGGGAGTGCGAGGCTACACCTTC. It yields the protein CAWRGVRGYTF. This rearrangement joins TRBV30 to TRBJ1-2; no firm D call. CDR3 length: 11 residues. Per the germline V gene, CDR1 is GTSNPN and CDR2 is SVGIG (reference sequence). The V gene lost 3 bases and the J gene lost 8 bases, with 10 bases spanning the gap.

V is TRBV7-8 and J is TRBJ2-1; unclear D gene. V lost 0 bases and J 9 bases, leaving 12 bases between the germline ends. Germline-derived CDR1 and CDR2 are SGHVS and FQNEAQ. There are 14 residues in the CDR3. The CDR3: CASSLADSFGEQFF. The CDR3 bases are TGTGCCAGCAGCTTAGCGGATAGTTTCGGTGAGCAGTTCTTC.

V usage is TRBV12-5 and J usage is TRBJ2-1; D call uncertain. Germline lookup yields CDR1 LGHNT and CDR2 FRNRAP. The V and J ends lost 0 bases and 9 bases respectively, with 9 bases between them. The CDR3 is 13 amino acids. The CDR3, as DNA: TGTGCTAGTGGTTTGGTATTGGGTAGTGAGCAGTTCTTC. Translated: CASGLVLGSEQFF. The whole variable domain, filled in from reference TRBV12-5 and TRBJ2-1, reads DARVTQTPRHKVTEMGQEVTMRCQPILGHNTVFWYRQTMMQGLELLAYFRNRAPLDDSGMPKDRFSAEMPDATLATLKIQPSEPRDSAVYFCASGLVLGSEQFFGPGTRLTVL.

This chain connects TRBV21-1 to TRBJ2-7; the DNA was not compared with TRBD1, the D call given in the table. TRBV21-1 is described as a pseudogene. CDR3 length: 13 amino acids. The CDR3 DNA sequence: TGTGCCAGCCTCAGGACAGGGTTTAACGAGCAGTACTTC. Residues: CASLRTGFNEQYF.

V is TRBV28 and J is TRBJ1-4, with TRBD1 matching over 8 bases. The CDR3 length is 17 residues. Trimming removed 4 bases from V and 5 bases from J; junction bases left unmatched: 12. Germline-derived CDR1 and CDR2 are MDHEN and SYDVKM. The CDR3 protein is CASSYGVPRGRNEKLFF. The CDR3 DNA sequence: TGTGCCAGCAGTTACGGGGTCCCCAGGGGGCGAAATGAAAAACTGTTTTTT. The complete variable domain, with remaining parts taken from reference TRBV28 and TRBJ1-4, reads DVKVTQSSRYLVKRTGEKVFLECVQDMDHENMFWYRQDPGLGLRLIYFSYDVKMKEKGDIPEGYSVSREKKERFSLILESASTNQTSMYLCASSYGVPRGRNEKLFFGSGTQLSVL.

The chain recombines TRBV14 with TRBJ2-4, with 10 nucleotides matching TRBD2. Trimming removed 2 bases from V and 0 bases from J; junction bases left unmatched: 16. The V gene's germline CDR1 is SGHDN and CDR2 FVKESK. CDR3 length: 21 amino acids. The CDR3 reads CASSQLTWTSGGELAKNIQYF. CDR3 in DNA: TGTGCCAGCAGCCAATTGACCTGGACTAGCGGTGGGGAGCTAGCCAAAAACATTCAGTACTTC.

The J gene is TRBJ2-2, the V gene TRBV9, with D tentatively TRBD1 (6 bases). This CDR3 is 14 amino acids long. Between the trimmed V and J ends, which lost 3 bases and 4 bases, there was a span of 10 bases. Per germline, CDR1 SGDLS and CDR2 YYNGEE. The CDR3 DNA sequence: TGTGCCAGCAGCGGGGACATAAGCACCGGGGAGCTGTTTTTT. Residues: CASSGDISTGELFF.

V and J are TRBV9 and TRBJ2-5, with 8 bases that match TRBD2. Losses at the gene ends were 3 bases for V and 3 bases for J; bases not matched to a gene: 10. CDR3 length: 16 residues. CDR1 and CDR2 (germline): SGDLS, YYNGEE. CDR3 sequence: CASSAATVSGEETQYF. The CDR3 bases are TGTGCCAGCAGCGCCGCCACGGTTAGCGGGGAAGAGACCCAGTACTTC.

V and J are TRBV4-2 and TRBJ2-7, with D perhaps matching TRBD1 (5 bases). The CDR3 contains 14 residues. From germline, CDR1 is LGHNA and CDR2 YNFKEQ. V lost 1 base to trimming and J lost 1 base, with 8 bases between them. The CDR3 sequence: CASSQVDSSYEQYF. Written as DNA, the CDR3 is TGTGCCAGCAGCCAAGTTGACAGTTCCTACGAGCAGTACTTC.

The CDR3 coding sequence is TGTGCCAGCGGTAGCAATCAGCCCCAGCATTTT. Protein product: CASGSNQPQHF. The chain recombines TRBV25-1 with TRBJ1-5; unclear D gene. The V and J ends lost 8 bases and 0 bases respectively, with 2 bases between them. Looked up from germline, CDR1 is MGHDK and CDR2 is SYGVNS. The CDR3 is 11 residues long. Combining the CDR3 with reference TRBV25-1 and TRBJ1-5 gives the whole variable domain EADIYQTPRYLVIGTGKKITLECSQTMGHDKMYWYQQDPGMELHLIHYSYGVNSTEKGDLSSESTVSRIRTEHFPLTLESARPSHTSQYLCASGSNQPQHFGDGTRLSIL.

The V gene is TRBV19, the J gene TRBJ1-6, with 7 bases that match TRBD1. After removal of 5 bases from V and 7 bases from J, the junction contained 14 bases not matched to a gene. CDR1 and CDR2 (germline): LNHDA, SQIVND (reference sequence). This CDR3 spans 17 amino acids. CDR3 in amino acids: CASSGNEDRLWNSPLHF. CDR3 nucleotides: TGTGCCAGTAGTGGGAACGAGGACAGGCTTTGGAATTCACCCCTCCACTTT.

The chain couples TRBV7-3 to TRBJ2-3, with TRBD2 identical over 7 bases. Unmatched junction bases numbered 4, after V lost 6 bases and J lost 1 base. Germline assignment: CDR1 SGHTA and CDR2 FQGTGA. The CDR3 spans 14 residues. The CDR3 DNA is TGTGCCAGCAGAGGGGAGGGCCGCACAGATACGCAGTATTTT. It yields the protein CASRGEGRTDTQYF. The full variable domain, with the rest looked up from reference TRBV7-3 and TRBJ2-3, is GAGVSQTPSNKVTEKGKYVELRCDPISGHTALYWYRQSLGQGPEFLIYFQGTGAADDSGLPNDRFFAVRPEGSVSTLKIQRTERGDSAVYLCASRGEGRTDTQYFGPGTRLTVL.

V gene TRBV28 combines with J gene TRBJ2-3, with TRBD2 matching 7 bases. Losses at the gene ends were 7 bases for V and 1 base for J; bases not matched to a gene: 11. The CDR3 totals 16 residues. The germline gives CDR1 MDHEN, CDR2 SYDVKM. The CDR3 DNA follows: TGTGCCAGCATCCCGATCGGGGAGGGAGGCACAGATACGCAGTATTTT. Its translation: CASIPIGEGGTDTQYF.

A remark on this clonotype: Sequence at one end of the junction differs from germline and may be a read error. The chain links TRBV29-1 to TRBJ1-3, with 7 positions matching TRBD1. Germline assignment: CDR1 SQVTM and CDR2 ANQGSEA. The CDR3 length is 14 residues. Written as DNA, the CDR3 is TGCAGCGTTAAAGACAGGGAGTCTGGAAACACCATATATTTT. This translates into CSVKDRESGNTIYF.

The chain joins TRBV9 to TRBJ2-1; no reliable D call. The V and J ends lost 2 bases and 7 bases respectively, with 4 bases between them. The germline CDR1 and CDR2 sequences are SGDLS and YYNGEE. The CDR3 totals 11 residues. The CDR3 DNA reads TGTGCCAGCAGCGTGAGTAATGAGCAGTTCTTC. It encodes CASSVSNEQFF.

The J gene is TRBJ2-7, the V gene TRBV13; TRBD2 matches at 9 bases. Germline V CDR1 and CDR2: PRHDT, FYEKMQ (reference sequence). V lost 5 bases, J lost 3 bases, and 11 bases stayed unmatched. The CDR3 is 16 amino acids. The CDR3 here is CASSNTTSGSLYEQYF. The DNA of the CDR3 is TGTGCCAGCAGCAACACGACTAGCGGTTCCCTCTACGAGCAGTACTTC.

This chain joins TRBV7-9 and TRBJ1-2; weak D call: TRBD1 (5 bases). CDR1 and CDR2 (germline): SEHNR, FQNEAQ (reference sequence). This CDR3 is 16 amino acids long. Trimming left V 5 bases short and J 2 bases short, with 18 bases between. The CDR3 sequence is CASSPNILAGNYGYTF. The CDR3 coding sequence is TGTGCCAGCAGCCCCAACATCCTGGCAGGGAACTATGGCTACACCTTC.

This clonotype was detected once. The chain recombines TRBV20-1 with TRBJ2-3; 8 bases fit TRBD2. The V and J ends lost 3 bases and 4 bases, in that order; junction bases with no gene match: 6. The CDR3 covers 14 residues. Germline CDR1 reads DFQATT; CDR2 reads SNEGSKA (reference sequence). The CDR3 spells CSARPGLGSDTQYF. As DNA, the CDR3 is TGCAGTGCTAGGCCGGGACTAGGGTCAGATACGCAGTATTTT.

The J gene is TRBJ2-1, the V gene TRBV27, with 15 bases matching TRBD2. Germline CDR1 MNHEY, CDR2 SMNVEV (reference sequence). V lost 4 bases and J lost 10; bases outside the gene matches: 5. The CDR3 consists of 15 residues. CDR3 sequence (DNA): TGTGCCAGCAGTTGGACTAGCGGGAGGGCCTTGGAGCAGTTCTTC. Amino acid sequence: CASSWTSGRALEQFF.

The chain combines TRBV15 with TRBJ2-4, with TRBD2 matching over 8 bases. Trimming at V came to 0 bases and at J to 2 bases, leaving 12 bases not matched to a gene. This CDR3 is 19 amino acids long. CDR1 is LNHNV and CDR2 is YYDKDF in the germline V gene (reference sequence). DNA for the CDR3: TGTGCCACCAGCAGAGATCTAAGCGGGAGAGAAATCACCAAAAACATTCAGTACTTC. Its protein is CATSRDLSGREITKNIQYF. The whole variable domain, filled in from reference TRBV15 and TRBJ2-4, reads DAMVIQNPRYQVTQFGKPVTLSCSQTLNHNVMYWYQQKSSQAPKLLFHYYDKDFNNEADTPDNFQSRRPNTSFCFLDIRSPGLGDTAMYLCATSRDLSGREITKNIQYFGAGTRLSVL.

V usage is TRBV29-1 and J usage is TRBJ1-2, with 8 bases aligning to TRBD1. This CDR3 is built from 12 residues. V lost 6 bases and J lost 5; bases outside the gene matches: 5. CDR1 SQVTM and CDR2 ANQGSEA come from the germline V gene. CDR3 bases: TGCAGCGTCTTGACAGGGGAATATGGCTACACCTTC. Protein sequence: CSVLTGEYGYTF.

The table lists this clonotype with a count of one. The CDR3 DNA follows: TGTGCCACCAGCAGCCTTGAGGCGGGGTTCGCTGGGGCCAACGTCCTGACTTTC. This sequence encodes CATSSLEAGFAGANVLTF. This chain joins TRBV15 and TRBJ2-6, with D perhaps matching TRBD2 (6 bases). With 3 bases removed from V and 2 bases from J, the gap between germline ends came to 17 bases. The CDR3 totals 18 residues. Germline CDR1 LNHNV, CDR2 YYDKDF (reference sequence).

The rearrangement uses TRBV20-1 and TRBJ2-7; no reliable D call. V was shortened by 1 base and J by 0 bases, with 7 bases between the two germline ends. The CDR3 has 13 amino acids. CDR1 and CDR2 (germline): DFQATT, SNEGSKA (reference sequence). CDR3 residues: CSARGHLSYEQYF. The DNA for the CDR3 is TGCAGTGCTAGAGGGCACCTCTCCTACGAGCAGTACTTC.

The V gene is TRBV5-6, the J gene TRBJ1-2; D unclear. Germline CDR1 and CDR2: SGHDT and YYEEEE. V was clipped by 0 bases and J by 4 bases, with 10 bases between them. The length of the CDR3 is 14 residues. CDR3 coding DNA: TGTGCCAGCAGCTTGGGGCAGAACTCCTATGGCTACACCTTC. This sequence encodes CASSLGQNSYGYTF.

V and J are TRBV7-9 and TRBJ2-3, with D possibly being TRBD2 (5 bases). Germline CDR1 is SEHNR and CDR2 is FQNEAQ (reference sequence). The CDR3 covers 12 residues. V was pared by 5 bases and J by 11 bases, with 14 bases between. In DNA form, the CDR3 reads TGTGCCAGCAGCGTAGGACTCAATCTGCAGTATTTT. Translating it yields CASSVGLNLQYF. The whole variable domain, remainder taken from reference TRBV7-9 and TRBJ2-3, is DTGVSQNPRHKITKRGQNVTFRCDPISEHNRLYWYRQTLGQGPEFLTYFQNEAQLEKSRLLSDRFSAERPKGSFSTLEIQRTEQGDSAMYLCASSVGLNLQYFGPGTRLTVL.

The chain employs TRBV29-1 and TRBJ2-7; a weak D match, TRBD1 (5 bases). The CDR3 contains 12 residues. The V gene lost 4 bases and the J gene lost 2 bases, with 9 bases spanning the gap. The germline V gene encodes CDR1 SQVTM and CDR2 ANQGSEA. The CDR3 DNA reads TGCAGCGTTGCGGACAACGCCTACGAGCAGTACTTC. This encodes CSVADNAYEQYF.

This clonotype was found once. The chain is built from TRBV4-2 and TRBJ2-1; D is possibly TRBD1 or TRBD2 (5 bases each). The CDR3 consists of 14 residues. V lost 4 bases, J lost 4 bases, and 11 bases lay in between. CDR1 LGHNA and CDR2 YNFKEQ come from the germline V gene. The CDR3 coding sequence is TGTGCCAGCAGCCGACGAGGGGAGTACAATGAGCAGTTCTTC. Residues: CASSRRGEYNEQFF.

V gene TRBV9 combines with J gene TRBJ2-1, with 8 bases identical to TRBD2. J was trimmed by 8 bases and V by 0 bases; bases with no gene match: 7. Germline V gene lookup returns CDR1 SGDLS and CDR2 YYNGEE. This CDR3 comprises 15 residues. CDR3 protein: CASSVVGGGIYEQFF. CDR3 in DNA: TGTGCCAGCAGCGTAGTGGGCGGGGGGATATATGAGCAGTTCTTC. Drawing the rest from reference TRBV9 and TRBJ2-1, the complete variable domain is DSGVTQTPKHLITATGQRVTLRCSPRSGDLSVYWYQQSLDQGLQFLIQYYNGEERAKGNILERFSAQQFPDLHSELNLSSLELGDSALYFCASSVVGGGIYEQFFGPGTRLTVL.

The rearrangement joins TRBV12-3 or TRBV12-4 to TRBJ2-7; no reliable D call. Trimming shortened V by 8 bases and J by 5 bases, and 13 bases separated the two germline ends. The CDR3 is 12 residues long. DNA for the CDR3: TGTGCCAGCGCTCTAAGGGTCCACGAGCAGTACTTC. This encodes CASALRVHEQYF.